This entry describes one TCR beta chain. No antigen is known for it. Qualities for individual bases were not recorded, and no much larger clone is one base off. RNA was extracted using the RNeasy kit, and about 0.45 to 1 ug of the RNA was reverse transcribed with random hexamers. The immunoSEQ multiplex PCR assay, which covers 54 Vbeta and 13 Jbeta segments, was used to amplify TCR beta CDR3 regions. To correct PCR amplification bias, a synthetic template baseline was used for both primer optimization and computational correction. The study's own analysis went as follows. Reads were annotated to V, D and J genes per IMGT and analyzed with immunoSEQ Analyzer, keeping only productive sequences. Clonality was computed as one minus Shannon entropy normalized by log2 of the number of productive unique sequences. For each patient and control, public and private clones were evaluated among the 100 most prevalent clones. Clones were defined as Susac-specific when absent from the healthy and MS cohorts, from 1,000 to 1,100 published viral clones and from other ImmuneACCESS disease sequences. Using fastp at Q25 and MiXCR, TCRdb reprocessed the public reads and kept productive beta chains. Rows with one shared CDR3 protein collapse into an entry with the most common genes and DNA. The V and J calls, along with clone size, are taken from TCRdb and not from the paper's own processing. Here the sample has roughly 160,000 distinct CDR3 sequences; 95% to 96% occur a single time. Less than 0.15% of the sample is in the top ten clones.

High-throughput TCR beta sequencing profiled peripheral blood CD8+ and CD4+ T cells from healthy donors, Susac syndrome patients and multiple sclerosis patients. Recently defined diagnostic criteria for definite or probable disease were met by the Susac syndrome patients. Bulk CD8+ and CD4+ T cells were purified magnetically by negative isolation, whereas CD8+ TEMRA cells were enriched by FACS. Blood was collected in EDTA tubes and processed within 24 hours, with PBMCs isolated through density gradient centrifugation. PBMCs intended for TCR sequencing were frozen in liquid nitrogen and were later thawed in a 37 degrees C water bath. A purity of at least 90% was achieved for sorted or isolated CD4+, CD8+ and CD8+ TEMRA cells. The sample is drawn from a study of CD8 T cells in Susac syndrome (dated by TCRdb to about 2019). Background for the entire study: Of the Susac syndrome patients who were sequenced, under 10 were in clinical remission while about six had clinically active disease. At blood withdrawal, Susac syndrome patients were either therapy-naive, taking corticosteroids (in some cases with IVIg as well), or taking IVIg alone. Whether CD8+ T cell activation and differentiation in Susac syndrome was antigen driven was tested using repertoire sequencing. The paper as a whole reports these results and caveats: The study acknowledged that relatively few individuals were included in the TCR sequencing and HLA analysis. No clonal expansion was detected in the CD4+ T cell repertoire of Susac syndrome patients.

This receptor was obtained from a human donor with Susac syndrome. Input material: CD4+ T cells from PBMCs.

At the DNA level, the sequence is TGTGCCAGCGCCCCCCCGGACAGACGGACCGGGGAGCTGTTTTTT. Its protein is CASAPPDRRTGELFF. The chain employs TRBV11-2 and TRBJ2-2; tentative D gene TRBD1, with 6 bases matching. Cut back by 8 bases and 5 bases, the V and J ends lie 18 bases apart. The CDR3 runs 15 residues from the cysteine to the phenylalanine. This entry keeps only the CDR3 DNA: 45 bases, framed from base 1. CDR1 and CDR2, per the germline V gene, are SGHAT and FQNNGV.